This TCR beta chain was recovered during a study of molecular identifiers for immune sequencing clone quantification. The use of previously described methods and listed TCR primers produced the bulk TCR libraries. TCRdb processed the PCR reads anew with MiXCR; each CDR3 protein has one entry. This sample has 40,000 to 45,000 distinct CDR3 sequences, with approximately 21% found just once. The V and J ends lost 7 bases and 1 base respectively, with 12 bases between them. The CDR3 is 13 amino acids. Germline V gene sequence: CDR1 DFQATT, CDR2 SNEGSKA (reference sequence). The source material was naive CD8+ T cells from blood, with Jurkat cell RNA spiked in. The sample's subset: FACS-sorted CD8+CD4-CCR7+CD45RA+ naive T cells. The chain links TRBV20-1 to TRBJ2-3; D might be TRBD2 (6 bases). The receptor was derived from a human donor in good health. Some libraries in this study had Jurkat cell RNA spiked in. The DNA of the CDR3 is TGCAGTGTCACGGGAGAGGGCACAGATACGCAGTATTTT. This encodes CSVTGEGTDTQYF.